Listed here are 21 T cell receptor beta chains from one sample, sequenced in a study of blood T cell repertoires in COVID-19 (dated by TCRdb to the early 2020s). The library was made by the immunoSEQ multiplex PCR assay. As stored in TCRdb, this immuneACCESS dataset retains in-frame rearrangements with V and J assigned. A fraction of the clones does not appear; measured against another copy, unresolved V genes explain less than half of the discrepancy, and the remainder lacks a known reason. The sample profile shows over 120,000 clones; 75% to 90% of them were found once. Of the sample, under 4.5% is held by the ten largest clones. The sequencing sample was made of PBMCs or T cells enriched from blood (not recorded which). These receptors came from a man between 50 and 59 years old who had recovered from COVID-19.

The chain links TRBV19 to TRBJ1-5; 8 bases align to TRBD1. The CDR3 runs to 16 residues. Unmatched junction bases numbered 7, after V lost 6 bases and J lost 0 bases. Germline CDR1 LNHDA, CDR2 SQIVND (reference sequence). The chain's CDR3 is CASSSTGGYSNQPQHF. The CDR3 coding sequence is TGTGCCAGTAGCAGTACAGGGGGATATAGCAATCAGCCCCAGCATTTT.

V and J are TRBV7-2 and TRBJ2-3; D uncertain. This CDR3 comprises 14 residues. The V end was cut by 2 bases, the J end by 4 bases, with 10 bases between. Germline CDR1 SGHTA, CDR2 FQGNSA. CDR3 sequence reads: CASSLRRLADTQYF. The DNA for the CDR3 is TGTGCCAGCAGCTTAAGGAGACTCGCAGATACGCAGTATTTT.

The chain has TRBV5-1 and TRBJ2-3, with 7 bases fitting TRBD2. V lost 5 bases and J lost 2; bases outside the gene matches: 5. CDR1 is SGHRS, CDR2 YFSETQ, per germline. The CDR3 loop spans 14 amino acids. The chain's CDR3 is CASRFGTTTDTQYF. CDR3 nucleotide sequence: TGCGCCAGCAGGTTCGGGACTACCACAGATACGCAGTATTTT.

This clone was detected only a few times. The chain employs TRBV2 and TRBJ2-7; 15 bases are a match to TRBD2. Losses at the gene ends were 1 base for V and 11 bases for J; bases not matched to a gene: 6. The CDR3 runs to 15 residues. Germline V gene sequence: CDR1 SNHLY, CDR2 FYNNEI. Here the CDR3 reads CASSEGGTSGRKEYF. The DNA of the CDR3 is TGTGCCAGCAGTGAAGGTGGGACTAGCGGGAGGAAGGAGTACTTC.

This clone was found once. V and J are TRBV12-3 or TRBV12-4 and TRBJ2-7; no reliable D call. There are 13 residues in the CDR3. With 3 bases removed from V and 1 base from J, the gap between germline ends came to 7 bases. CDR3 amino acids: CASSFLTSYEQYF. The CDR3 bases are TGTGCCAGCAGTTTTTTGACTTCCTACGAGCAGTACTTC.

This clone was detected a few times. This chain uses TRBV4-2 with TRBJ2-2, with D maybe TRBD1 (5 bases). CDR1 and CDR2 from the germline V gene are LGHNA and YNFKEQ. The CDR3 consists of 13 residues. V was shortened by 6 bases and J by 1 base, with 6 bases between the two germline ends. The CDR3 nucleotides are TGTGCCAGCAGAGGACAGAACACCGGGGAGCTGTTTTTT. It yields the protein CASRGQNTGELFF.

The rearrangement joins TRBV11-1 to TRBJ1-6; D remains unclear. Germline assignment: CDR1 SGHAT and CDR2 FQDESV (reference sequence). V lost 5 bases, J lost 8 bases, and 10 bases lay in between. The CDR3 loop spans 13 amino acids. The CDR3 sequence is CASSRNRDSPLHF. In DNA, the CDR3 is TGTGCCAGCAGCAGAAACAGAGATTCACCCCTCCACTTT.

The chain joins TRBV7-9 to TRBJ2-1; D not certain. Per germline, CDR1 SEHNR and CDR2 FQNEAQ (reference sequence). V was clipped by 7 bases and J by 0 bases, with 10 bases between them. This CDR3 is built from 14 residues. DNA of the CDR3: TGTGCCAGCATCAGTTCAAACTCCTACAATGAGCAGTTCTTC. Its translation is CASISSNSYNEQFF.

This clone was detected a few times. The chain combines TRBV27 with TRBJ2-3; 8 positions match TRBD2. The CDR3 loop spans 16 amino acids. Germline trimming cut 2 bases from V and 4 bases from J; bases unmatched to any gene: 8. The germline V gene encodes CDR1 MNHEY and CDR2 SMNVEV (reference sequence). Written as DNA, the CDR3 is TGTGCCAGCAGTTTAATGGCGGGAGGTGGGGCAGATACGCAGTATTTT. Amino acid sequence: CASSLMAGGGADTQYF.

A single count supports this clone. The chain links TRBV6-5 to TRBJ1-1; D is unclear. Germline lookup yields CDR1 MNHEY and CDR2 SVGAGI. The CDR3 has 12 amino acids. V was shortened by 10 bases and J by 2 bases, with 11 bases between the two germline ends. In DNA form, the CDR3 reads TGTGCCATTGATGGGCGCAACACTGAAGCTTTCTTT. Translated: CAIDGRNTEAFF.

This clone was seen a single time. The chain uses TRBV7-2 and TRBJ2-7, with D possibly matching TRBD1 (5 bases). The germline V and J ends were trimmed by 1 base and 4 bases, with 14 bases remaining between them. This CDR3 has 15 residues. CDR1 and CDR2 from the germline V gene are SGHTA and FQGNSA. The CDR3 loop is CASSLGPGQLYEQYF. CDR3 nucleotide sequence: TGTGCCAGCAGCTTAGGGCCAGGGCAATTGTACGAGCAGTACTTC.

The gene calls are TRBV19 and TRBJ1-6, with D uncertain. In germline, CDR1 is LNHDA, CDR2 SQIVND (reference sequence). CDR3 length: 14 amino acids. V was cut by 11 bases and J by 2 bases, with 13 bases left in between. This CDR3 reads CAVKDTAYNSPLHF. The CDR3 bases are TGTGCCGTAAAAGACACTGCCTATAATTCACCCCTCCACTTT.

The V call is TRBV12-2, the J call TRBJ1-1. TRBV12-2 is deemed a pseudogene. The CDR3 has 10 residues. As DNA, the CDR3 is TGTGCAAGTCGCTTAATTCCTACTTTCTTT. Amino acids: CASRLIPTFF.

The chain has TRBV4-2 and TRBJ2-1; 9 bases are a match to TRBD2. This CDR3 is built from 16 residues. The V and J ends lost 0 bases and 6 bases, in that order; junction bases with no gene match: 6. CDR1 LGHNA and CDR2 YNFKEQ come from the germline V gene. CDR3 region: CASSQDSAGGRNEQFF. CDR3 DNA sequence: TGTGCCAGCAGCCAAGATAGCGCGGGGGGGCGCAATGAGCAGTTCTTC.

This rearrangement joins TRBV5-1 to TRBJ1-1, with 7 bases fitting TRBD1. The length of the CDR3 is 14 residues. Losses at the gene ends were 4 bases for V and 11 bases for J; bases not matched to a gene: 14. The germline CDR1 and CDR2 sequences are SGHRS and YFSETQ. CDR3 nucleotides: TGCGCCAGCAGCGCATCCCCACAGGGGCGGTTGGCTTTCTTT. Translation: CASSASPQGRLAFF. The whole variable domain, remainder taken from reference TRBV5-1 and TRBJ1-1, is KAGVTQTPRYLIKTRGQQVTLSCSPISGHRSVSWYQQTPGQGLQFLFEYFSETQRNKGNFPGRFSGRQFSNSRSEMNVSTLELGDSALYLCASSASPQGRLAFFGQGTRLTVV.

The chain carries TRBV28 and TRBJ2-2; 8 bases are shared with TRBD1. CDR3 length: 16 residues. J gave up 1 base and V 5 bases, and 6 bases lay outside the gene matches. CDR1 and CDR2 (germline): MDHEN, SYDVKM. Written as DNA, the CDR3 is TGTGCCAGCAGTAACCTGGGGACAGGGAACACCGGGGAGCTGTTTTTT. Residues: CASSNLGTGNTGELFF. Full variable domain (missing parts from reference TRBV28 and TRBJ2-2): DVKVTQSSRYLVKRTGEKVFLECVQDMDHENMFWYRQDPGLGLRLIYFSYDVKMKEKGDIPEGYSVSREKKERFSLILESASTNQTSMYLCASSNLGTGNTGELFFGEGSRLTVL.

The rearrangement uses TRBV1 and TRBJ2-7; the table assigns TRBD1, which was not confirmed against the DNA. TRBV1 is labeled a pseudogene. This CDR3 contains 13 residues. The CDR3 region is CTRWTHYSYEQYV. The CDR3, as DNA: TGCACCAGGTGGACACATTACTCCTACGAGCAGTACGTC.

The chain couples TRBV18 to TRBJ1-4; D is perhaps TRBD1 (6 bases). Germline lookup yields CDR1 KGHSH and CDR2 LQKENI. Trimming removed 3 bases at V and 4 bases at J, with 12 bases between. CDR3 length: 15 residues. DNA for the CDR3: TGTGCCAGCTCACCGCCGGGACACCGTAATGAAAAACTGTTTTTT. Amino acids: CASSPPGHRNEKLFF.

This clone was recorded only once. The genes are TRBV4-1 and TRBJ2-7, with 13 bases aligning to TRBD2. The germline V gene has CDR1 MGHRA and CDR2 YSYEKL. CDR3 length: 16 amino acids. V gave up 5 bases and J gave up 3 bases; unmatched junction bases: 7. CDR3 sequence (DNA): TGCGCCAGCAGCTTCCAGGGACTAGCGGGACTCTACGAGCAGTACTTC. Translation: CASSFQGLAGLYEQYF.

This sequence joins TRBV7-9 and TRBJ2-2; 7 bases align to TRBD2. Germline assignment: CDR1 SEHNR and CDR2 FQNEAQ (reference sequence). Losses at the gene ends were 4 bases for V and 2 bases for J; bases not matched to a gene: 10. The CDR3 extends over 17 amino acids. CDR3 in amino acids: CASSSRRQRENTGELFF. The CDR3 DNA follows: TGTGCCAGCAGCTCGAGGCGACAGCGGGAAAACACCGGGGAGCTGTTTTTT.

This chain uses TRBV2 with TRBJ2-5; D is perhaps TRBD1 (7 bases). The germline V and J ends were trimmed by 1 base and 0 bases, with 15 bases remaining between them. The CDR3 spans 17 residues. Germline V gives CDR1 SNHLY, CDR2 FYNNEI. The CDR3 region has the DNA TGTGCCAGCAGTGAAGGGCACCCAGGGGGGTACCAAGAGACCCAGTACTTC. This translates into CASSEGHPGGYQETQYF.